Listed below are T cell receptor beta chains from one sample, sequenced in a study of identical twins. TCRdb re-called the 5' RACE reads with MiXCR, one entry per CDR3 protein. The sample records hundreds of thousands of distinct CDR3 sequences, 21% being singletons. Another study also made use of these data, one on T cells expressing NK-cell markers.

Sequenced sample: PBMCs. These receptors all come from a woman aged 18 to 35 in good health. CDR3s include the opening cysteine and the closing phenylalanine or tryptophan. The order of the fields is clone size, D gene, J gene, V gene, CDR3 protein, CDR3 DNA. D genes are given only for firm matches. The size field is filled for only some rows; it gives once, few, many or a size class.

.	TRBD1	TRBJ2-7	TRBV9	CASSVGTEYEQYF	TGTGCCAGCAGCGTCGGGACAGAATACGAGCAGTACTTC
many	.	TRBJ1-1	TRBV20-1	CSVRSRGGTEAFF	TGCAGTGTCAGATCCAGGGGAGGGACTGAAGCTTTCTTT
.	TRBD2	TRBJ2-7	TRBV12-3/TRBV12-4	CASSFYGRLAGIDEQYF	TGTGCCAGCAGTTTCTACGGTAGACTAGCGGGGATTGACGAGCAGTACTTC
many	TRBD2	TRBJ2-7	TRBV24-1	CATTSGGYSFLHEQYF	TGTGCCACCACCTCGGGAGGATATTCCTTTTTACACGAGCAGTACTTC
.	TRBD1	TRBJ1-2	TRBV7-9	CASSSQTGRYGYTF	TGTGCCAGCAGCTCCCAGACAGGGCGTTATGGCTACACCTTC
few	.	TRBJ2-3	TRBV3-1	CASSQRMGNRDVTDTQYF	TGTGCCAGCAGCCAAAGGATGGGGAACAGGGATGTCACAGATACGCAGTATTTT
many	.	TRBJ1-2	TRBV12-3/TRBV12-4	CASSFQGFEDGYTF	TGTGCCAGCAGTTTTCAGGGATTTGAGGATGGCTACACCTTC
few	.	TRBJ2-7	TRBV11-2	CASSLGRGFHYEQYF	TGTGCCAGCAGCTTAGGGCGGGGATTCCACTACGAGCAGTACTTC
few	.	TRBJ2-5	TRBV7-9	CASSLLTDQETQYF	TGTGCCAGCAGCTTACTGACCGACCAGGAGACCCAGTACTTC
.	TRBD1	TRBJ1-5	TRBV7-2	CASNREGADQPQHF	TGTGCCAGCAACCGCGAGGGGGCAGATCAGCCCCAGCATTTT
few	.	TRBJ2-3	TRBV12-3/TRBV12-4	CASSLAYGDTQYF	TGTGCCAGCAGTTTAGCCTACGGGGATACGCAGTATTTT
.	TRBD2	TRBJ2-3	TRBV15	CATSFPPERGATDTQYF	TGTGCCACCAGCTTCCCCCCCGAGCGGGGGGCCACAGATACGCAGTATTTT
few	.	TRBJ2-7	TRBV10-3	CAIKGGSYEQYF	TGTGCCATCAAGGGGGGATCCTACGAGCAGTACTTC
.	TRBD2	TRBJ2-7	TRBV3-1	CASTLAGTYEQYF	TGTGCCAGCACCCTAGCGGGGACCTACGAGCAGTACTTC
few	.	TRBJ1-2	TRBV20-1	CSARRGTTAFGYTF	TGCAGTGCTAGGCGGGGGACAACCGCGTTCGGCTACACCTTC
many	.	TRBJ2-3	TRBV10-3	CAISVTGDTDTQYF	TGTGCCATCAGTGTAACGGGAGACACAGATACGCAGTATTTT
many	.	TRBJ2-1	TRBV3-1	CASSQDISVQFF	TGTGCCAGCAGCCAAGATATCTCAGTTCAGTTCTTC
.	.	TRBJ1-6	TRBV5-1	CASRLSPLAAGNSPLHF	TGCGCCAGCAGGCTCTCCCCCCTGGCGGCCGGAAATTCACCCCTCCACTTT
.	.	TRBJ2-7	TRBV20-1	CSAASGREYEQYF	TGCAGTGCCGCTTCGGGACGAGAGTACGAGCAGTACTTC
few	TRBD2	TRBJ2-5	TRBV20-1	CSARDLGLAGFETQYF	TGCAGTGCTAGAGACCTGGGTCTAGCGGGATTCGAGACCCAGTACTTC
many	TRBD1	TRBJ2-7	TRBV5-5	CASSRPGQGVHEQYF	TGTGCCAGCAGCCGACCTGGACAGGGGGTCCACGAGCAGTACTTC
many	.	TRBJ1-2	TRBV9	CASSVAQGGGYTF	TGTGCCAGCAGCGTAGCACAGGGTGGTGGCTACACCTTC
few	.	TRBJ2-6	TRBV9	CASSVEASGANVLTF	TGTGCCAGCAGCGTAGAGGCCTCTGGGGCCAACGTCCTGACTTTC
few	TRBD1	TRBJ1-2	TRBV29-1	CSVDFWRGTGGPPGDGYTF	TGCAGCGTTGATTTCTGGCGTGGGACAGGGGGCCCCCCGGGTGATGGCTACACCTTC
.	.	TRBJ2-5	TRBV6-1	CASSRTVLETQYF	TGTGCCAGCAGTAGGACGGTCCTGGAGACCCAGTACTTC
.	TRBD2	TRBJ2-3	TRBV3-1	CASSRDGGLAGTGLTDTQYF	TGTGCCAGCAGCCGCGATGGGGGACTAGCGGGGACCGGTCTCACAGATACGCAGTATTTT
.	.	TRBJ2-3	TRBV5-6	CASSLFLDTQYF	TGTGCCAGCAGCTTGTTTCTGGATACGCAGTATTTT
.	TRBD1	TRBJ2-7	TRBV15	CATSRDRGGYEQYF	TGTGCCACCAGCAGGGACAGGGGTGGCTACGAGCAGTACTTC
.	.	TRBJ2-2	TRBV9	CASSVEVGANTGELFF	TGTGCCAGCAGCGTAGAGGTGGGGGCGAACACCGGGGAGCTGTTTTTT
.	.	TRBJ2-7	TRBV10-3	CAISESVSYEQYF	TGTGCCATCAGTGAGTCGGTCTCCTACGAGCAGTACTTC
.	.	TRBJ2-2	TRBV9	CASSVAPDYTGELFF	TGTGCCAGCAGCGTAGCACCGGACTACACCGGGGAGCTGTTTTTT
few	.	TRBJ1-2	TRBV27	CASSISGPGYGYTF	TGTGCCAGCAGTATATCGGGACCGGGATATGGCTACACCTTC
few	TRBD2	TRBJ2-1	TRBV5-6	CASSLVGLAGEEKFF	TGTGCCAGCAGCTTGGTAGGCCTAGCGGGAGAAGAGAAGTTCTTC
.	.	TRBJ1-1	TRBV20-1	CSARAGVLNTEAFF	TGCAGTGCTCGCGCGGGGGTCTTAAACACTGAAGCTTTCTTT
many	.	TRBJ2-2	TRBV12-3/TRBV12-4	CASSEPAGELFF	TGTGCCAGCAGTGAGCCGGCCGGGGAGCTGTTTTTT
.	.	TRBJ2-1	TRBV2	CASSDEQSSYNEQFF	TGTGCCAGCAGTGACGAGCAGAGCTCCTACAATGAGCAGTTCTTC
.	.	TRBJ2-5	TRBV11-2	CASSFKARETQYF	TGTGCCAGCAGCTTTAAGGCCCGAGAGACCCAGTACTTC
.	.	TRBJ2-5	TRBV10-3	CAISAGPETQYF	TGTGCCATCAGTGCAGGGCCAGAGACCCAGTACTTC
few	.	TRBJ1-4	TRBV10-3	CAISEQGPPLRTNEKLFF	TGTGCCATCAGTGAACAGGGACCGCCCCTGAGGACTAATGAAAAACTGTTTTTT
many	.	TRBJ1-3	TRBV5-1	CASSLTDSGNTIYF	TGTGCCAGCAGTTTAACGGACTCTGGAAACACCATATATTTT